A selection of T cell receptor beta chains follows, all from one sample in a study of CD8+CD57+ T cells in acquired aplastic anemia. TCRdb reanalysed the reads using MiXCR and keeps one entry per CDR3 protein. The sample has about 160,000 distinct CDR3 sequences; roughly 48% are singletons. Sequencing was performed on sorted CD4+, CD8+, or CD8+CD57+ T cells (not recorded which) from PBMCs. These receptors were taken from a human donor in good health. The CDR3 runs from the conserved cysteine through the conserved F or W. A D gene is named only where the DNA matches it firmly. Size values are once, few and many counts, or a class for expanded clones, and some rows have none.

CDR3 length | J gene | V gene | clone size | D gene | CDR3 DNA | CDR3 protein
13 | TRBJ2-5 | TRBV12-3/TRBV12-4 | - | - | TGTGCCAGCAGTAACAGGGACCGAGAGACCCAGTACTTC | CASSNRDRETQYF
14 | TRBJ1-2 | TRBV13 | many | TRBD1 | TGTGCCAGCAGCCCTAGGGACAGGGGGACGGGCTACACCTTC | CASSPRDRGTGYTF
12 | TRBJ2-7 | TRBV25-1 | many | - | TGTGCCAGCAGTGGTACGGGGAACGAGCAGTACTTC | CASSGTGNEQYF
12 | TRBJ1-5 | TRBV2 | - | - | TGTGCCAGCAGCGCTACGATCCAGCCCCAGCATTTT | CASSATIQPQHF
12 | TRBJ1-1 | TRBV2 | many | - | TGTGCCAGCAGTGATATTTTGAGGCAGGCTTTCTTT | CASSDILRQAFF
13 | TRBJ2-7 | TRBV7-2 | - | - | TGTGCCAGCAGCTTCGGGACACTTTACGAGCAGTACTTC | CASSFGTLYEQYF
16 | TRBJ2-1 | TRBV18 | - | - | TGTGCCAGCTCACCAAGGGGGGTGAGCTCCTACAATGAGCAGTCCTTC | CASSPRGVSSYNEQSF
15 | TRBJ2-7 | TRBV7-2 | many | TRBD1 | TGTGCCAGCAGCTCGACAGACAGGGGCTCCTACGAGCAGTACTTC | CASSSTDRGSYEQYF
16 | TRBJ2-2 | TRBV6-1 | - | TRBD2 | TGTGCCAGCAGTGTGCGACTAGCAGCGAACACCGGGGAGCTGTTTTTT | CASSVRLAANTGELFF
14 | TRBJ2-2 | TRBV7-2 | - | TRBD1 | TGTGCCACCAGGACAGGGGGGAGCACCGGGGAGCTGTTTTTT | CATRTGGSTGELFF
11 | TRBJ2-4 | TRBV5-6 | - | - | TGTGCCAGCAGCTTGGGGGGGATTCAGTACTTC | CASSLGGIQYF